Below are 9 T cell receptor beta chains sequenced from a single sample in a study of cytomegalovirus exposure and HLA in healthy donors. The PCR contained 60 Vbeta and 13 Jbeta primers. Some clones are missing from TCRdb's copy, which holds only in-frame ones; the method was immunoSEQ multiplex PCR. The sample yields more than 85,000 clones, about 75% seen once. Material: PBMCs. These receptors were collected from a male donor in good health and CMV-seropositive.

The chain links TRBV27 to TRBJ2-1; 10 bases fit TRBD2. Trimming cost V 8 bases and J 4 bases; bases outside gene matches: 2. The length of the CDR3 is 13 residues. Germline V CDR1 and CDR2: MNHEY, SMNVEV (reference sequence). The CDR3 DNA is TGTGCCAGCGCACTAGCGGGATACAATGAGCAGTTCTTC. Translated, it gives CASALAGYNEQFF.

J is TRBJ2-1 and V is TRBV7-3; 10 bases align to TRBD2. CDR1 SGHTA and CDR2 FQGTGA come from the germline V gene. CDR3 size: 14 residues. V shed 1 base, J shed 9 bases, and the junction held 3 bases outside the gene matches. The CDR3 sequence is CASSLNSGRGEQFF. The CDR3 DNA reads as TGTGCCAGCAGCTTAAACAGCGGGAGGGGTGAGCAGTTCTTC.

The chain is built from TRBV4-3 and TRBJ2-7, with TRBD1 as a possible D gene (6 bases). V was cut by 0 bases and J by 3 bases, with 12 bases left in between. Germline V gene sequence: CDR1 LGHNA, CDR2 YSLEER. This CDR3 contains 15 residues. The CDR3 sequence is CASSQDLTGIYEQYF. DNA of the CDR3: TGCGCCAGCAGCCAAGATCTGACAGGAATCTACGAGCAGTACTTC.

This chain connects TRBV30 to TRBJ1-1, with D possibly being TRBD1 (5 bases). Germline V gene data show CDR1 as GTSNPN and CDR2 as SVGIG (reference sequence). This CDR3 has 15 residues. V was pared by 0 bases and J by 6 bases, with 17 bases between. The CDR3 loop is CAWSVGAGIIAEAFF. DNA of the CDR3: TGTGCCTGGAGTGTAGGGGCAGGTATAATCGCTGAAGCTTTCTTT. The entire variable domain, with the rest obtained from reference TRBV30 and TRBJ1-1, is as follows: SQTIHQWPATLVQPVGSPLSLECTVEGTSNPNLYWYRQAAGRGLQLLFYSVGIGQISSEVPQNLSASRPQDRQFILSSKKLLLSDSGFYLCAWSVGAGIIAEAFFGQGTRLTVV.

The chain is built from TRBV7-9 and TRBJ2-1, with D possibly being TRBD2 (7 bases). This CDR3 has 18 amino acids. Trimming stripped 6 bases from V and 3 bases from J, with 24 bases between. CDR1 is SEHNR and CDR2 is FQNEAQ in the germline V gene (reference sequence). CDR3 bases: TGTGCCAGCAGTTCATCGCCCGGGGGGCCCTCCCTCTACAATGAGCAGTTCTTC. Translated, it gives CASSSSPGGPSLYNEQFF.

The rearrangement joins TRBV11-3 to TRBJ1-2; tentative D call: TRBD1 (6 bases). Looked up from germline, CDR1 is SGHNT and CDR2 is YENEEA. Trimming removed 5 bases at V and 7 bases at J, with 14 bases between. The CDR3 contains 13 residues. This CDR3 is CASSAQSGAGYTF. The CDR3 DNA reads TGTGCCAGCAGCGCTCAATCAGGGGCTGGCTACACCTTC.

The V gene is TRBV28, the J gene TRBJ1-1; no firm D call. V lost 6 bases and J 3 bases, leaving 11 bases between the germline ends. Germline CDR1 and CDR2: MDHEN and SYDVKM. The CDR3 is 13 amino acids. The CDR3 bases are TGTGCCAGCAGAGCTCAACTGGACACTGAAGCTTTCTTT. Protein product: CASRAQLDTEAFF.

This chain connects TRBV7-6 to TRBJ1-4; no clear D. Germline assignment: CDR1 SGHVS and CDR2 FNYEAQ. This CDR3 has 14 residues. Trimming removed 5 bases from V and 5 bases from J, with 12 bases in between. CDR3 in DNA: TGTGCCAGCAGCGGCAGCACAGTGAATGAAAAACTGTTTTTT. As protein: CASSGSTVNEKLFF.

The V and J genes are TRBV28 and TRBJ1-6; 7 bases align to TRBD1. Germline V gene data show CDR1 as MDHEN and CDR2 as SYDVKM. Trimming cost V 5 bases and J 9 bases; bases outside gene matches: 7. This CDR3 is 14 amino acids long. Here the CDR3 reads CASSTDRESSPLHF. As DNA, the CDR3 is TGTGCCAGCAGTACCGACAGGGAAAGTTCACCCCTCCACTTT.